This TCR beta chain appears in the sequencing data of a study of cytomegalovirus exposure and HLA in healthy donors. Study outcomes and limitations: Highly shared variants forming one cluster were likely a sequencing artifact. Later analysis demonstrated an association between a missense DCLRE1C variant and TCR beta V- and J-gene trimming. A later analysis showed TCR association rates differing by HLA locus, peaking at DRB1 and lowest at HLA-C.

CDR1 SQVTM and CDR2 ANQGSEA come from the germline V gene. V lost 0 bases to trimming and J lost 6 bases, with 11 bases between them. CDR3 size: 13 residues. As regards this clone: Its antigen is undetermined.

Use of 60 Vbeta and 13 Jbeta primers characterized the PCR. The assay was immunoSEQ multiplex PCR, and TCRdb's table has in-frame clones only and misses some. The sample consists of 95,000 to 120,000 clones, 60% to 80% of them appearing once. This sequence was found in a woman in her 30s in good health and CMV-seropositive. The specimen was PBMCs. The V call is TRBV29-1, the J call TRBJ1-2, with D tentatively TRBD1 (5 bases). Here the CDR3 reads CSVEEREGDGYTF. For the CDR3, the DNA is TGCAGCGTTGAAGAAAGGGAAGGGGATGGCTACACCTTC. The full variable domain, in which reference TRBV29-1 and TRBJ1-2 provide the parts outside the CDR3, is SAVISQKPSRDICQRGTSLTIQCQVDSQVTMMFWYRQQPGQSLTLIATANQGSEATYESGFVIDKFPISRPNLTFSTLTVSNMSPEDSSIYLCSVEEREGDGYTFGSGTRLTVV.